The 29 T cell receptor beta chains listed next were all sequenced from one sample in a study of blood T cell repertoires in COVID-19 (dated by TCRdb to the early 2020s). Libraries were constructed by the immunoSEQ multiplex PCR assay. TCRdb retrieved this table from immuneACCESS and kept in-frame rearrangements only. Not all clones are present; in checked studies, unresolved V genes account for under half, and no reason is known for the remainder. Recorded for this sample are 150,000 to 200,000 clones; approximately 90% of them occurred a single time. The ten largest clones add up to 7% of the sample. What was sequenced was peripheral blood. The receptors come from a woman of 80 years or more in a cohort sampled during active or convalescent COVID-19.

The chain links TRBV19 to TRBJ1-1; 8 nucleotides agree with TRBD1. J was trimmed by 2 bases and V by 5 bases; bases with no gene match: 4. This CDR3 is 14 amino acids long. Germline CDR1 and CDR2: LNHDA and SQIVND (reference sequence). CDR3 in DNA: TGTGCCAGTAGTTTCGGGACAGGCAACACTGAAGCTTTCTTT. It encodes CASSFGTGNTEAFF. Variable domain in full (rest from reference TRBV19 and TRBJ1-1): DGGITQSPKYLFRKEGQNVTLSCEQNLNHDAMYWYRQDPGQGLRLIYYSQIVNDFQKGDIAEGYSVSREKKESFPLTVTSAQKNPTAFYLCASSFGTGNTEAFFGQGTRLTVV.

The chain uses TRBV7-2 and TRBJ2-1; 10 bases are a match to TRBD2. Germline V gene sequence: CDR1 SGHTA, CDR2 FQGNSA. CDR3 length: 14 residues. J gave up 9 bases and V 5 bases, and 7 bases lay outside the gene matches. CDR3 nucleotides: TGTGCCAGCAGCATAAGCGGGAGGGCTGGTGAGCAGTTCTTC. This codes for CASSISGRAGEQFF.

V and J are TRBV5-1 and TRBJ2-5, with D hard to call. CDR1 and CDR2 from the germline V gene are SGHRS and YFSETQ. The CDR3 is 15 amino acids. V was pared by 1 base and J by 1 base, with 11 bases between. This CDR3 is CASSLFLESQETQYF. CDR3 coding DNA: TGCGCCAGCAGCTTGTTCCTAGAGTCCCAAGAGACCCAGTACTTC.

This clone was detected only once. The chain combines TRBV7-2 with TRBJ2-1, with D possibly matching TRBD2 (5 bases). The CDR3 length is 14 residues. V was pared by 5 bases and J by 9 bases, with 17 bases between. Germline CDR1 is SGHTA and CDR2 is FQGNSA. The CDR3 sequence is CASSPPGGWGEQFF. The CDR3, as DNA: TGTGCCAGCAGCCCCCCGGGCGGGTGGGGTGAGCAGTTCTTC.

This chain uses TRBV18 with TRBJ1-2, with 7 bases lining up with TRBD1. Germline lookup yields CDR1 KGHSH and CDR2 LQKENI. This CDR3 is 13 amino acids long. V was clipped by 4 bases and J by 4 bases; unmatched bases: 3. CDR3 sequence reads: CASSLRQGYGYTF. The CDR3 nucleotides are TGTGCCAGCTCACTCCGACAGGGCTATGGCTACACCTTC.

This clone was detected only a few times. The genes are TRBV10-1 and TRBJ2-1, with a weak D call TRBD2 (5 bases). The V gene's germline CDR1 is WNHNN and CDR2 SYGVQD (reference sequence). This CDR3 contains 14 residues. Trimming removed 5 bases from V and 9 bases from J, with 17 bases in between. The DNA of the CDR3 is TGCGCCAGCAGTCCGGAGGCTCCTCGGGGTGAGCAGTTCTTC. Residues: CASSPEAPRGEQFF.

V gene TRBV27 combines with J gene TRBJ1-5, with 8 bases matching TRBD1. V lost 4 bases and J lost 3; bases outside the gene matches: 2. Per the germline V gene, CDR1 is MNHEY and CDR2 is SMNVEV (reference sequence). The CDR3 is 14 amino acids. The DNA of the CDR3 is TGTGCCAGCAGTTGGACAGGGTCCAATCAGCCCCAGCATTTT. Amino acid sequence: CASSWTGSNQPQHF.

This clone was seen more than once but under ten times. The CDR3 reads CASSLGAGGEGSNQPQHF. The CDR3 nucleotides read TGTGCCAGCAGCTTAGGGGCGGGGGGCGAAGGGAGCAATCAGCCCCAGCATTTT. This chain uses TRBV7-9 with TRBJ1-5, with a tentative D call TRBD1 (6 bases). Germline-derived CDR1 and CDR2 are SEHNR and FQNEAQ (reference sequence). V was trimmed by 1 base and J by 1 base, leaving 17 bases between them. The CDR3 runs to 18 residues.

The chain recombines TRBV5-1 with TRBJ2-7; maybe TRBD2 (6 bases). The ends were cut back, 7 bases at V and 2 bases at J, with 19 bases in the middle. CDR3 length: 15 residues. Germline V CDR1 and CDR2: SGHRS, YFSETQ. CDR3 nucleotides: TGCGCCAGCCCTACTGGGGGGAAGAAGGCCTACGAGCAGTACGTC. It codes for CASPTGGKKAYEQYV.

The V gene is TRBV12-3 or TRBV12-4, the J gene TRBJ2-1; 11 bases align to TRBD2. The CDR3 is made up of 13 amino acids. The junction had 3 bases not matched to a gene; V was cut back by 6 bases and J by 8 bases. DNA for the CDR3: TGTGCCAGCAGCCTAGCGGGGGGCCATGAGCAGTTCTTC. This gives the protein CASSLAGGHEQFF.

This clone was found once. The chain combines TRBV27 with TRBJ1-5; TRBD1 agrees at 9 bases. Trimming cost V 3 bases and J 2 bases; bases outside gene matches: 17. CDR1 and CDR2 (germline): MNHEY, SMNVEV (reference sequence). The CDR3 contains 20 residues. CDR3 DNA: TGTGCCAGCAGTTTTCCCCCCGGGACAGGGCTTAAGGCGGGCAATCAGCCCCAGCATTTT. Its translation: CASSFPPGTGLKAGNQPQHF.

This chain connects TRBV5-1 to TRBJ1-5; possible D gene TRBD1, 5 bases. Germline assignment: CDR1 SGHRS and CDR2 YFSETQ. Trimming removed 0 bases at V and 3 bases at J, with 10 bases between. This CDR3 is 15 amino acids long. CDR3 residues: CASSLEGIDNQPQHF. The CDR3 nucleotides are TGCGCCAGCAGCTTGGAGGGGATCGACAATCAGCCCCAGCATTTT.

The chain has TRBV5-1 and TRBJ1-2, with 10 bases aligning to TRBD1. V was pared by 1 base and J by 1 base, with 7 bases of the junction left unmatched. This CDR3 has 17 residues. Germline V gives CDR1 SGHRS, CDR2 YFSETQ. CDR3 sequence reads: CASSLLGQGTFNYGYTF. The CDR3 nucleotides are TGCGCCAGCAGCTTGTTGGGACAGGGGACGTTTAACTATGGCTACACCTTC. Variable domain in full (rest from reference TRBV5-1 and TRBJ1-2): KAGVTQTPRYLIKTRGQQVTLSCSPISGHRSVSWYQQTPGQGLQFLFEYFSETQRNKGNFPGRFSGRQFSNSRSEMNVSTLELGDSALYLCASSLLGQGTFNYGYTFGSGTRLTVV.

The CDR3 bases are TGTGCCAGCAGTGATCGATCTAACACAGATACGCAGTATTTT. As protein: CASSDRSNTDTQYF. The chain uses TRBV2 and TRBJ2-3; the D is unclear. The germline CDR1 and CDR2 sequences are SNHLY and FYNNEI. The CDR3 is 14 residues long. The V gene lost 3 bases and the J gene lost 2 bases, with 9 bases spanning the gap.

The chain's CDR3 is CASSPGSAGGLRPGELFF. As DNA, the CDR3 is TGCGCCAGCAGCCCCGGCTCGGCGGGAGGATTAAGGCCCGGGGAGCTGTTTTTT. The chain uses TRBV5-1 and TRBJ2-2, with 8 bases fitting TRBD2. The CDR3 has 18 amino acids. V was pared by 4 bases and J by 6 bases, with 17 bases of the junction left unmatched. Germline CDR1 reads SGHRS; CDR2 reads YFSETQ.

The gene calls are TRBV7-9 and TRBJ1-5, with D perhaps TRBD1 (5 bases). Trimming shortened V by 0 bases and J by 5 bases, and 11 bases separated the two germline ends. CDR1 and CDR2 (germline): SEHNR, FQNEAQ (reference sequence). This CDR3 has 15 residues. CDR3 DNA: TGTGCCAGCAGCTTAGCGGTGGCAGGGCATCAGCCCCAGCATTTT. It is translated as CASSLAVAGHQPQHF.

This chain uses TRBV5-4 with TRBJ1-2, with D perhaps matching TRBD1 (6 bases). The ends were cut back, 3 bases at V and 4 bases at J, with 10 bases in the middle. The CDR3 contains 13 residues. Looked up from germline, CDR1 is SGHNT and CDR2 is YYREEE (reference sequence). CDR3 region: CASSSTGPYGYTF. CDR3 DNA: TGTGCCAGCAGCTCGACAGGTCCCTATGGCTACACCTTC.

The CDR3 sequence is CASSPGTSGFTYYNEQFF. In nucleotides, the CDR3 is TGTGCCAGCTCACCTGGGACTAGCGGGTTCACCTACTACAATGAGCAGTTCTTC. The chain combines TRBV18 with TRBJ2-1; 12 bases agree with TRBD2. V shed 3 bases and J 3 bases; nucleotides not matched to a gene: 9. CDR1 KGHSH and CDR2 LQKENI come from the germline V gene. The CDR3 totals 18 residues.

Only one count was recorded for this clone. The CDR3 spells CASSLVRVDTQYF. CDR3 DNA: TGTGCCAGCAGCTTGGTCAGGGTAGATACGCAGTATTTT. The rearrangement links TRBV5-6 to TRBJ2-3; possibly TRBD1 for D (5 bases). Trimming removed 0 bases from V and 5 bases from J, with 7 bases in between. Germline assignment: CDR1 SGHDT and CDR2 YYEEEE. The CDR3 runs to 13 residues.

This clone was detected only once. The chain combines TRBV12-5 with TRBJ2-2; D is unresolved. Between the trimmed V and J ends, which lost 5 bases and 6 bases, there was a span of 7 bases. Germline V gene lookup returns CDR1 LGHNT and CDR2 FRNRAP. This CDR3 is built from 12 residues. CDR3 residues: CASGTPPGELFF. The CDR3 DNA is TGTGCTAGTGGTACTCCGCCCGGGGAGCTGTTTTTT.

This clone was counted a single time. The genes are TRBV5-1 and TRBJ2-3; 7 positions agree with TRBD2. Germline CDR1 SGHRS, CDR2 YFSETQ. The junction had 7 bases not matched to a gene; V was cut back by 0 bases and J by 6 bases. This CDR3 contains 15 residues. CDR3: CASSLGAGDTDTQYF. CDR3 nucleotide sequence: TGCGCCAGCAGCTTGGGGGCGGGAGATACGGATACGCAGTATTTT.

The chain is built from TRBV7-2 and TRBJ1-6; D call uncertain. CDR3 size: 15 residues. Germline V lookup: CDR1 SGHTA, CDR2 FQGNSA. V was shortened by 7 bases and J by 4 bases, with 14 bases between the two germline ends. The chain's CDR3 is CASTDQTEYNSPLHF. DNA for the CDR3: TGTGCCAGCACTGACCAGACTGAGTATAATTCACCCCTCCACTTT. The variable domain in full, with the rest retrieved from reference TRBV7-2 and TRBJ1-6, is GAGVSQSPSNKVTEKGKDVELRCDPISGHTALYWYRQSLGQGLEFLIYFQGNSAPDKSGLPSDRFSAERTGGSVSTLTIQRTQQEDSAVYLCASTDQTEYNSPLHFGNGTRLTVT.

The chain is built from TRBV9 and TRBJ2-1; 9 nucleotides match TRBD2. Unmatched junction bases numbered 1, after V lost 0 bases and J lost 0 bases. Germline V lookup: CDR1 SGDLS, CDR2 YYNGEE. The CDR3 has 16 amino acids. The CDR3 bases are TGTGCCAGCAGCGTAGGCGGGGGGGACTCCTACAATGAGCAGTTCTTC. Translating it yields CASSVGGGDSYNEQFF.

J is TRBJ2-1 and V is TRBV9, with D possibly matching TRBD2 (8 bases). Trimming took off 0 bases at V and 7 bases at J, with 26 bases between the two ends. Germline V gene lookup returns CDR1 SGDLS and CDR2 YYNGEE. CDR3 size: 19 residues. DNA for the CDR3: TGTGCCAGCAGCGTAGCGGGGCGGGGGGAGACAGGGACAGCAAATGAGCAGTTCTTC. Protein product: CASSVAGRGETGTANEQFF.

The chain links TRBV7-2 to TRBJ1-3; a possible D gene is TRBD1 (5 bases). Germline V gene sequence: CDR1 SGHTA, CDR2 FQGNSA. The CDR3 consists of 16 residues. V lost 3 bases and J lost 0, with 12 bases in between. The CDR3 coding sequence is TGTGCCAGCAGCTTTCGAACAGGCATCTCTGGAAACACCATATATTTT. This gives the protein CASSFRTGISGNTIYF.

The CDR3 nucleotides read TGCGCCAGCAGCTTGGCGGGGGGGCTCTATTCACCCCTCCACTTT. This sequence encodes CASSLAGGLYSPLHF. The chain joins TRBV5-1 to TRBJ1-6, with D perhaps TRBD1 (6 bases). V was trimmed by 0 bases and J by 8 bases, leaving 12 bases between them. Germline loops: CDR1 SGHRS, CDR2 YFSETQ. The CDR3 consists of 15 residues.

The chain recombines TRBV6-5 with TRBJ2-7; tentatively, D is TRBD1 (5 bases). The CDR3 runs 14 residues. Germline CDR1 and CDR2: MNHEY and SVGAGI. V was trimmed by 2 bases and J by 1 base, leaving 9 bases between them. CDR3 nucleotides: TGTGCCAGCAGTTACGGCAGGGTATCCTACGAGCAGTACTTC. Protein: CASSYGRVSYEQYF.

V and J are TRBV5-1 and TRBJ1-2; TRBD1 matches 7 bases. The CDR3 length is 15 residues. Germline CDR1 is SGHRS and CDR2 is YFSETQ. V lost 1 base to trimming and J lost 4 bases; unmatched junction nucleotides: 7. CDR3 sequence: CASSLMTGSGYGYTF. The CDR3 nucleotides are TGCGCCAGCAGCTTGATGACAGGGTCGGGCTATGGCTACACCTTC.

This chain joins TRBV3-1 (or the pseudogene TRBV3-2) and TRBJ1-4; D is unresolved. The CDR3 has 13 residues. Deletions cut 4 bases from V and 6 bases from J, with 9 bases between. Germline V gene sequence: CDR1 LGHDT, CDR2 YNNKEL (reference sequence). CDR3 loop: CASSPQDYEKLFF. CDR3 DNA: TGTGCCAGCAGCCCCCAGGATTATGAAAAACTGTTTTTT.